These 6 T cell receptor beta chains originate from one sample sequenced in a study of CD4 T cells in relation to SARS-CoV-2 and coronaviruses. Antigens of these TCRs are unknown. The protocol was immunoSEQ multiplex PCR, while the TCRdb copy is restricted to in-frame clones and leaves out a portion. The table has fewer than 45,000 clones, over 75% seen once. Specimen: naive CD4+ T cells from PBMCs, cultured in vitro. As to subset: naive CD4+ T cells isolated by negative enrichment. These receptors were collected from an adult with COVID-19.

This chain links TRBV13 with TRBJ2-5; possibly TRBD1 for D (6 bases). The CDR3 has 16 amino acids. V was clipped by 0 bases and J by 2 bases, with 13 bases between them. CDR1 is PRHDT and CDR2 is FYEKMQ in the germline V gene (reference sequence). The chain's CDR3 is CASSLGWQGQQETQYF. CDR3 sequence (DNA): TGTGCCAGCAGCTTAGGCTGGCAGGGGCAACAAGAGACCCAGTACTTC.

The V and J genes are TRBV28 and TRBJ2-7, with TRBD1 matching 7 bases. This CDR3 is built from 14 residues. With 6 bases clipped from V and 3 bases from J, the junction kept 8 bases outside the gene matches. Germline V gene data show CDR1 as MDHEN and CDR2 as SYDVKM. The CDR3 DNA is TGTGCCAGCAGGCGCTCAACAGGGGACTACGAGCAGTACTTC. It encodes CASRRSTGDYEQYF. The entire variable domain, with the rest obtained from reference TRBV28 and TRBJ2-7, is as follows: DVKVTQSSRYLVKRTGEKVFLECVQDMDHENMFWYRQDPGLGLRLIYFSYDVKMKEKGDIPEGYSVSREKKERFSLILESASTNQTSMYLCASRRSTGDYEQYFGPGTRLTVT.

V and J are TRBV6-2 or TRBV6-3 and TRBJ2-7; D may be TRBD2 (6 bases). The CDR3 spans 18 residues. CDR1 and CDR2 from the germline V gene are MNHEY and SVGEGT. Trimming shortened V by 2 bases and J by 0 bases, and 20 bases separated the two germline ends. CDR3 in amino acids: CASSYAAPGARSSYEQYF. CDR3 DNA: TGTGCCAGCAGTTACGCCGCACCGGGAGCCAGGAGCTCCTACGAGCAGTACTTC.

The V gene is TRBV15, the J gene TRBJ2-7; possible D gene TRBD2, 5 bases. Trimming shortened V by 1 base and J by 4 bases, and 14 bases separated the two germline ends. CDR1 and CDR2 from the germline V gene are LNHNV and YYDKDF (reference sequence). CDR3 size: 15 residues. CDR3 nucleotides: TGTGCCACCAGCAGAGGCCCGGGGTCCAGGTACGAGCAGTACTTC. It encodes CATSRGPGSRYEQYF. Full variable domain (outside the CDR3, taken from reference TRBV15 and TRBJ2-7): DAMVIQNPRYQVTQFGKPVTLSCSQTLNHNVMYWYQQKSSQAPKLLFHYYDKDFNNEADTPDNFQSRRPNTSFCFLDIRSPGLGDTAMYLCATSRGPGSRYEQYFGPGTRLTVT.

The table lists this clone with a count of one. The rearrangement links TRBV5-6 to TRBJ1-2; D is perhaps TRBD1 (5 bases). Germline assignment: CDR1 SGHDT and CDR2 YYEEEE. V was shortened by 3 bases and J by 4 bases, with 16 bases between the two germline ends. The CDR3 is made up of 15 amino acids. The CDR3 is CASSSPSGTLYGYTF. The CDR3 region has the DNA TGTGCCAGCAGCTCACCCTCCGGGACCCTCTATGGCTACACCTTC.

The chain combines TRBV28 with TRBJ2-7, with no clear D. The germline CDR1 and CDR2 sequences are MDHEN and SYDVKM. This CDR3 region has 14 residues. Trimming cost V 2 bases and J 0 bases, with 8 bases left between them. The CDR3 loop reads CASSLAGDSYEQYF. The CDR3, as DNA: TGTGCCAGCAGTTTAGCCGGAGACTCCTACGAGCAGTACTTC. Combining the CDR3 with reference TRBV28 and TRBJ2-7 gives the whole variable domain DVKVTQSSRYLVKRTGEKVFLECVQDMDHENMFWYRQDPGLGLRLIYFSYDVKMKEKGDIPEGYSVSREKKERFSLILESASTNQTSMYLCASSLAGDSYEQYFGPGTRLTVT.